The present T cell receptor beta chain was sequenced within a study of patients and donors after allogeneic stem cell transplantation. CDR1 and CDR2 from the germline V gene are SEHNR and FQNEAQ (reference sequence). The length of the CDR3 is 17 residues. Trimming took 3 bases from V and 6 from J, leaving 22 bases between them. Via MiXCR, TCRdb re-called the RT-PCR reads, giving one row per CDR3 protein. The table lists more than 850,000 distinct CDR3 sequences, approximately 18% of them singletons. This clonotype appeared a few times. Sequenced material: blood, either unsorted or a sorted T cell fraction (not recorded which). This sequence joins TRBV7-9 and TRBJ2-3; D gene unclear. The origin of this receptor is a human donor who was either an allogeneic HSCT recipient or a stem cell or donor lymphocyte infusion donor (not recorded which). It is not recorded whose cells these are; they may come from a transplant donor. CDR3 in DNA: TGTGCCAGCAGCTTTCCATCCGAGCTTTCGTTTTTTGATACGCAGTATTTT. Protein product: CASSFPSELSFFDTQYF.